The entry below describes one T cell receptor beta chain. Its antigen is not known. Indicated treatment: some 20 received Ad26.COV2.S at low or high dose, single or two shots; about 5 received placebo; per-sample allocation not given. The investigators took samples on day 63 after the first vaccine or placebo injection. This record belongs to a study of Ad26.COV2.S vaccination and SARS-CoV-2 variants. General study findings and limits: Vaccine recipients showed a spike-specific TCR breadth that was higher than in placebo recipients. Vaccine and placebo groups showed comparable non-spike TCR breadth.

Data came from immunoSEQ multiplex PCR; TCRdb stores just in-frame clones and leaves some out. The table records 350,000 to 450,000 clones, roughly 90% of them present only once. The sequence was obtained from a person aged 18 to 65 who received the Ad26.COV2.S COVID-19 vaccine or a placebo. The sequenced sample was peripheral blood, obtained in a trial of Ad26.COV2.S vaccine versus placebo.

As DNA, the CDR3 is TGTGCCAGTAAACACGACAGGAGCTCCTACAATGAGCAGTTCTTC. It is translated as CASKHDRSSYNEQFF. This chain links TRBV19 with TRBJ2-1; tentative D call: TRBD1 (6 bases). V was shortened by 7 bases and J by 0 bases, with 13 bases between the two germline ends. CDR3 size: 15 residues. Germline loops: CDR1 LNHDA, CDR2 SQIVND (reference sequence).